The 9 T cell receptor beta chains below come from one sample, sequenced in a study of blood T cell repertoires in COVID-19. Only in-frame clones appear in the TCRdb table, and some are missing; sequencing was by immunoSEQ multiplex PCR. The sample includes approximately 190,000 clones, roughly 80% of them seen just once. Sequences were obtained from PBMCs or T cells enriched from blood (not recorded which). These receptors were taken from a woman in her fifties or sixties with acute COVID-19.

This CDR3 is CASSRPSGRGNTIYF. The CDR3 DNA reads TGTGCCAGCAGCCGCCCGAGTGGTCGCGGAAACACCATATATTTT. The J gene is TRBJ1-3, the V gene TRBV7-9; D is unresolved. The V end lost 5 bases, the J end lost 4 bases, and 15 bases lay between the germline ends. Germline V lookup: CDR1 SEHNR, CDR2 FQNEAQ (reference sequence). The CDR3 has 15 residues.

CDR3: CASSEGFVTEAFF. The CDR3 DNA follows: TGTGCCAGTTCCGAGGGATTCGTCACTGAAGCTTTCTTT. V and J are TRBV6-5 and TRBJ1-1; D gene ambiguous. V was trimmed by 9 bases and J by 4 bases, leaving 15 bases between them. The CDR3 runs to 13 residues. Looked up from germline, CDR1 is MNHEY and CDR2 is SVGAGI.

The rearrangement links TRBV7-2 to TRBJ1-3; 10 positions agree with TRBD1. This CDR3 region has 14 residues. The germline V gene has CDR1 SGHTA and CDR2 FQGNSA. J gave up 11 bases and V 1 base, and 5 bases lay outside the gene matches. Here the CDR3 reads CASSLGGTGDSIYF. CDR3 DNA sequence: TGTGCCAGCAGCTTAGGGGGGACAGGGGATTCCATATATTTT.

The chain uses TRBV19 and TRBJ2-1, with 11 bases lining up with TRBD2. The ends lost 3 bases at V and 4 bases at J; junction bases unmatched: 8. The CDR3 covers 17 residues. The germline V gene has CDR1 LNHDA and CDR2 SQIVND (reference sequence). In DNA, the CDR3 is TGTGCCAGTAGTATGCTAGCGGGAGGATCCTTATACAATGAGCAGTTCTTC. The encoded protein is CASSMLAGGSLYNEQFF.

The chain recombines TRBV30 with TRBJ2-1, with 9 bases identical to TRBD1. The trim removed 1 base at V and 7 bases at J, leaving 8 bases unmatched. Germline-derived CDR1 and CDR2 are GTSNPN and SVGIG (reference sequence). The CDR3 is made up of 15 amino acids. As DNA, the CDR3 is TGTGCCTGGAGTGGGTCCCAACAGGGGGCAAATGAGCAGTTCTTC. It yields the protein CAWSGSQQGANEQFF.

J is TRBJ1-1 and V is TRBV28; 7 bases align to TRBD1. The germline gives CDR1 MDHEN, CDR2 SYDVKM. This CDR3 contains 15 residues. V lost 1 base to trimming and J lost 5 bases; unmatched junction nucleotides: 7. The CDR3, as DNA: TGTGCCAGCAGTTTATATACTACAGGGGTAACTGAAGCTTTCTTT. As protein: CASSLYTTGVTEAFF.

The chain uses TRBV9 and TRBJ2-2, with 7 positions matching TRBD2. V shed 5 bases, J shed 1 base, and the junction held 5 bases outside the gene matches. This CDR3 region has 15 residues. CDR1 is SGDLS, CDR2 YYNGEE, per germline. CDR3 in amino acids: CASRSTGGNTGELFF. The CDR3 DNA reads TGTGCCAGCAGATCAACGGGAGGGAACACCGGGGAGCTGTTTTTT.

V gene TRBV5-1 combines with J gene TRBJ2-3; TRBD2 is a possible D gene (5 bases). Germline V gene sequence: CDR1 SGHRS, CDR2 YFSETQ. Trimming removed 6 bases at V and 3 bases at J, with 14 bases between. The CDR3 loop spans 14 amino acids. The DNA for the CDR3 is TGCGCCAGCAACTCTGCTAGCTCAACAGATACGCAGTATTTT. Residues: CASNSASSTDTQYF.

The chain has TRBV5-1 and TRBJ2-5, with 11 bases aligning to TRBD2. This CDR3 has 15 residues. CDR1 and CDR2 from the germline V gene are SGHRS and YFSETQ. The ends lost 4 bases at V and 4 bases at J; junction bases unmatched: 6. CDR3 loop: CASSPLTSGGETQYF. The CDR3 region has the DNA TGCGCCAGCAGCCCACTTACTAGCGGGGGAGAGACCCAGTACTTC. The full variable domain, in which reference TRBV5-1 and TRBJ2-5 provide the parts outside the CDR3, is KAGVTQTPRYLIKTRGQQVTLSCSPISGHRSVSWYQQTPGQGLQFLFEYFSETQRNKGNFPGRFSGRQFSNSRSEMNVSTLELGDSALYLCASSPLTSGGETQYFGPGTRLLVL.